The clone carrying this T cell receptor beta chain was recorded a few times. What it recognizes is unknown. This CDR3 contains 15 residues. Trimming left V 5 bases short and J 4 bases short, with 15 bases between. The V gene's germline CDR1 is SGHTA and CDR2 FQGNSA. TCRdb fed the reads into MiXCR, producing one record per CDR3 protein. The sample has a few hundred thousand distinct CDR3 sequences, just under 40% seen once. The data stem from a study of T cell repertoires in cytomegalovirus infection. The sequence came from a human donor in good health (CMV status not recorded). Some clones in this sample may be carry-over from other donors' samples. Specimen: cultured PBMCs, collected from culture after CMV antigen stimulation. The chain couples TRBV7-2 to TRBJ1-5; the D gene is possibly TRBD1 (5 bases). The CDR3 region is CASSPLGRGNQPQHF. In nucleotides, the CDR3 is TGTGCCAGCAGCCCGCTGGGGCGGGGGAATCAGCCCCAGCATTTT.